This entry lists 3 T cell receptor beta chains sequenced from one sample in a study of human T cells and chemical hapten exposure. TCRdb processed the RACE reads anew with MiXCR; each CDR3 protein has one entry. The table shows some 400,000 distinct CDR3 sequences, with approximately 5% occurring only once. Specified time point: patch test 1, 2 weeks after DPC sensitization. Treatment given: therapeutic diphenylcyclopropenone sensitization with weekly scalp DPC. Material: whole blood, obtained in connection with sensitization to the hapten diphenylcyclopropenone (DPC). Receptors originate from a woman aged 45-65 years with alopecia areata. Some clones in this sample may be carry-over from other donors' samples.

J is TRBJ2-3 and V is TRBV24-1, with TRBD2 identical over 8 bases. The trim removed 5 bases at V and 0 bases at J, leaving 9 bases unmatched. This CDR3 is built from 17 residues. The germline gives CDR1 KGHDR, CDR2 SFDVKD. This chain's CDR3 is CATSVVAGRSSTDTQYF. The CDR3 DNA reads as TGTGCCACCAGTGTCGTAGCGGGGAGGTCTAGCACAGATACGCAGTATTTT.

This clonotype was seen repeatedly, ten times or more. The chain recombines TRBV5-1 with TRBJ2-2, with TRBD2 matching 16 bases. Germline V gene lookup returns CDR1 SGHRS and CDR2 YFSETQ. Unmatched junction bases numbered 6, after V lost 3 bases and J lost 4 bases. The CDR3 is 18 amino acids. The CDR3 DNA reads TGCGCCAGCAGCTCGGGACTAGCGGGGGGGCCCAGCACCGGGGAGCTGTTTTTT. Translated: CASSSGLAGGPSTGELFF.

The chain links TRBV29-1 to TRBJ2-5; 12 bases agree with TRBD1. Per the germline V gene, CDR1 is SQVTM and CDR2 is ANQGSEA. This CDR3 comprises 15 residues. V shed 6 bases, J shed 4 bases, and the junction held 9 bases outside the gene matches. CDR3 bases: TGCAGCGTAGCTTACCGGGACAGGGGGCGAGAGACCCAGTACTTC. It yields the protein CSVAYRDRGRETQYF.